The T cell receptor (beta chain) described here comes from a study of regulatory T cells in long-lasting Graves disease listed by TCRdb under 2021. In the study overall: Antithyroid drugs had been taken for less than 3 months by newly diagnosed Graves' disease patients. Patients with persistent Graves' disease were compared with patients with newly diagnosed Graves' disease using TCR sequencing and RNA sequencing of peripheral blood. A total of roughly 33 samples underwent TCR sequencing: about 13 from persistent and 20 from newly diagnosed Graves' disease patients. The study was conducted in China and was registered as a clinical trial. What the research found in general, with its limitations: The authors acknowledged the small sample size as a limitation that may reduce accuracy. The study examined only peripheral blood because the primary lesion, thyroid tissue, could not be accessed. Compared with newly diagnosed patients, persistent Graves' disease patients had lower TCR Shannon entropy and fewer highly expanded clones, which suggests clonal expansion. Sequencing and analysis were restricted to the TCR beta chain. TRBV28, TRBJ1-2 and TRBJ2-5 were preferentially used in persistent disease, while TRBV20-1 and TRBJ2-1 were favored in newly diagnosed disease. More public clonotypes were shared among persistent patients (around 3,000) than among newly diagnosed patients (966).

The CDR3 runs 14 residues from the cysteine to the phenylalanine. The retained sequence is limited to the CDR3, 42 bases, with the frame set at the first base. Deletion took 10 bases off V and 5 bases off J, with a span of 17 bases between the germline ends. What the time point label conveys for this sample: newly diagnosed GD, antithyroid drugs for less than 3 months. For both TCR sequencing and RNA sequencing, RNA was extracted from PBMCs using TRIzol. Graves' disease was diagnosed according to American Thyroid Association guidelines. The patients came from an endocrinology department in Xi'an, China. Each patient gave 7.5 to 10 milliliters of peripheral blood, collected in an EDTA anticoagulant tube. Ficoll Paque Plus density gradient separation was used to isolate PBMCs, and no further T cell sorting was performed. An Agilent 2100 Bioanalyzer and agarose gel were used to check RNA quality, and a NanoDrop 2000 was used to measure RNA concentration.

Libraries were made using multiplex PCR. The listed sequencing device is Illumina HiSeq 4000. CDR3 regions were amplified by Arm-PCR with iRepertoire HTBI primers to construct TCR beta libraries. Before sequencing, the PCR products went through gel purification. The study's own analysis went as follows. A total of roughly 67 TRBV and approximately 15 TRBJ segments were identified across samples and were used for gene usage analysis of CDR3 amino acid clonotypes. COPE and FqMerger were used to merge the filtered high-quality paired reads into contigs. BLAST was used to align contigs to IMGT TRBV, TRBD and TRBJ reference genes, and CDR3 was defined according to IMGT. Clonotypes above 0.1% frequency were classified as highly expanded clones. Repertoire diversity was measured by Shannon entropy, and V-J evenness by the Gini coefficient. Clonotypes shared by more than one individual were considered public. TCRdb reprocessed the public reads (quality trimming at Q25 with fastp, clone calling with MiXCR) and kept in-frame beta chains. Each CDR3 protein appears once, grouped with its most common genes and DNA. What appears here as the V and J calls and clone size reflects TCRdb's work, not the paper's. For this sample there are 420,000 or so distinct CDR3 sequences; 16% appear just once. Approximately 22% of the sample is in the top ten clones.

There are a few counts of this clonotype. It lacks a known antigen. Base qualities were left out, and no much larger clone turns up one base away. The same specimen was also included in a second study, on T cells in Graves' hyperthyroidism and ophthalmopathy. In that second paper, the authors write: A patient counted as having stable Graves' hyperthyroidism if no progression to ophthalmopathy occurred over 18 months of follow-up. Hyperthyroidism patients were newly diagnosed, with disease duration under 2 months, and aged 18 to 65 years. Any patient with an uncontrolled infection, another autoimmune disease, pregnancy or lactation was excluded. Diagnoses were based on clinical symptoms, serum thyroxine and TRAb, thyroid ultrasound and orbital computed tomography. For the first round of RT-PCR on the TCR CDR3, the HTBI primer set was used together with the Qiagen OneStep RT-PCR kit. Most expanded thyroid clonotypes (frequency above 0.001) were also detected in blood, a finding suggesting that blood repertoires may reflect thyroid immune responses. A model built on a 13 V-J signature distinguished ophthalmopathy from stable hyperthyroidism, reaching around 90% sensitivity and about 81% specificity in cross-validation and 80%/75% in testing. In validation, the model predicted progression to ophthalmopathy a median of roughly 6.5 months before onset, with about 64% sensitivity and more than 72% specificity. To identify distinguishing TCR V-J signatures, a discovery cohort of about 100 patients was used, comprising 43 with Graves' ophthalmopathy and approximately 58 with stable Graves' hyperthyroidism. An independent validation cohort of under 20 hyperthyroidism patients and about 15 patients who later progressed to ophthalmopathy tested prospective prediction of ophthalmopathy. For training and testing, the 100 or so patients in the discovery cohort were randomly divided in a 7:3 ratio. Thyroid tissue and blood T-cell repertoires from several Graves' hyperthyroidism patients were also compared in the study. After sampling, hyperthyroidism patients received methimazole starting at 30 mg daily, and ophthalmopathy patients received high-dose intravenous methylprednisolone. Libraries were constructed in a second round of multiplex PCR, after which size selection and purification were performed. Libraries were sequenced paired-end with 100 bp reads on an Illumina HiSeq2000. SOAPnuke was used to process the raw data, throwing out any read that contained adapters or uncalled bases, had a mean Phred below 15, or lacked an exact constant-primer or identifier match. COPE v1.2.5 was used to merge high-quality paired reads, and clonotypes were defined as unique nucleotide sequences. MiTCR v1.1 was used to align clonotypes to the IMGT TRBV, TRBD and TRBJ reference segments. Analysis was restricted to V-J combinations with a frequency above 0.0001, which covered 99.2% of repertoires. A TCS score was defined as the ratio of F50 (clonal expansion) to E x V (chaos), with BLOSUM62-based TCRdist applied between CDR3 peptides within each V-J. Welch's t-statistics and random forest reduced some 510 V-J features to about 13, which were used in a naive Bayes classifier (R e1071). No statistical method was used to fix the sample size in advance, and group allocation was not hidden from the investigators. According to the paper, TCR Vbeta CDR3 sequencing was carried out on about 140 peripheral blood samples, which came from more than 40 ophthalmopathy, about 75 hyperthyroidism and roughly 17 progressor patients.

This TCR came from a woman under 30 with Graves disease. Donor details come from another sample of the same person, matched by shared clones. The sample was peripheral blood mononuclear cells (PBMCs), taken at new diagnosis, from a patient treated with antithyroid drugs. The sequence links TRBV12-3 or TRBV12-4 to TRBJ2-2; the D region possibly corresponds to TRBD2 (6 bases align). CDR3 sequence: CAIRGIDSTGELFF. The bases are TGTGCCATCCGGGGGATTGATTCTACCGGGGAGCTGTTTTTT.